This T cell receptor (beta chain) is drawn from a study of blood T cell repertoires in COVID-19. Across the whole study: T cells, B-cell-depleted T cells, or PBMCs supplied cDNA or gDNA.

A Seattle source enrolled patients during active infection and followed them longitudinally. CDR1 is MNHNY, CDR2 SVGAGI, per germline (reference sequence). V was trimmed by 6 bases and J by 5 bases, leaving 7 bases between them. The CDR3 has 11 residues. As handled by the study authors: Cell counts per sample came from amplifying reference gene primers. Libraries were prepared by immunoSEQ multiplex PCR; TCRdb keeps only in-frame clonotypes and omits some of them. V and J calls and clone size are as listed in that table; D and trimming were resolved from the DNA. The table has about 170,000 clones, roughly nine tenths seen once; the top ten hold over 9.5%.

This chain uses TRBV6-6 with TRBJ2-5, with D possibly being TRBD2 (5 bases). Sequenced material: peripheral blood. This clonotype was sampled from a woman in her sixties or seventies with COVID-19, enrolled during active disease. CDR3 in DNA: TGTGCCAGCAGGCGCGGGGAGACCCAGTACTTC. Translated: CASRRGETQYF.